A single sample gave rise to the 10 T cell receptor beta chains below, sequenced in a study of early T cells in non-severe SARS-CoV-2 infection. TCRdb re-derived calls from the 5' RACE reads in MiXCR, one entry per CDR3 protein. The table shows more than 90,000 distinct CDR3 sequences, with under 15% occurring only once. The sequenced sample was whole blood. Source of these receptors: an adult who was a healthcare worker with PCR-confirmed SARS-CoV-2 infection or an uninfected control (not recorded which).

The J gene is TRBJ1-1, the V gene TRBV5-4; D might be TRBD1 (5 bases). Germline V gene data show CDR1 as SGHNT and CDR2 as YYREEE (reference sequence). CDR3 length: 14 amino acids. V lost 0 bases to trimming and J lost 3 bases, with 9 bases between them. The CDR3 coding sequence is TGTGCCAGCAGCTTGGGGGGCAGGGACACTGAAGCTTTCTTT. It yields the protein CASSLGGRDTEAFF.

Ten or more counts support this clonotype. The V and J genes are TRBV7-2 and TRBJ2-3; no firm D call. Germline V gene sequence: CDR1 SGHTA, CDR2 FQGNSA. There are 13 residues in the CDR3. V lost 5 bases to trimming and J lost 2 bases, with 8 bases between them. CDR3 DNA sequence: TGTGCCAGCAGCCGGATACACACAGATACGCAGTATTTT. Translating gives CASSRIHTDTQYF.

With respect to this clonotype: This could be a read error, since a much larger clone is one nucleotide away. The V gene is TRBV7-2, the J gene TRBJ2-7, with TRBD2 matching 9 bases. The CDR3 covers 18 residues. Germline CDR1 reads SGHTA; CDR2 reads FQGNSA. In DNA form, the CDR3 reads TGTGCCAACAGCTTCTCGTCCGTGCTAGCGGGACCGACCTACGAGCAGTACTTC. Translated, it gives CANSFSSVLAGPTYEQYF.

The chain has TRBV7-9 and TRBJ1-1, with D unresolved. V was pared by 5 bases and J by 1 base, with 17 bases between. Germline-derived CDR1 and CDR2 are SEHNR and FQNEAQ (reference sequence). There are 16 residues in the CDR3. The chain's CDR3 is CASSRVRVAANTEAFF. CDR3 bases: TGTGCCAGCAGCCGAGTAAGGGTCGCTGCGAACACTGAAGCTTTCTTT.

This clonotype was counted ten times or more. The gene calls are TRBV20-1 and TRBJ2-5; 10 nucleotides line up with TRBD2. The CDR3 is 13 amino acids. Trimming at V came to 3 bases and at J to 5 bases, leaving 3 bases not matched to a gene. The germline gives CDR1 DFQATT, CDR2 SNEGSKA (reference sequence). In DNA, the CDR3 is TGCAGTGCTAGGCTAGCGGGGGTGGAGACCCAGTACTTC. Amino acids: CSARLAGVETQYF.

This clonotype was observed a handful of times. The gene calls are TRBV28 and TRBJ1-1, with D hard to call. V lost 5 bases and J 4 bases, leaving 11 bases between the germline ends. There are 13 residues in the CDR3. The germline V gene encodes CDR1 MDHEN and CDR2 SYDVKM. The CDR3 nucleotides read TGTGCCAGCAGTGGCGGGGTTAGCACTGAAGCTTTCTTT. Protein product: CASSGGVSTEAFF.

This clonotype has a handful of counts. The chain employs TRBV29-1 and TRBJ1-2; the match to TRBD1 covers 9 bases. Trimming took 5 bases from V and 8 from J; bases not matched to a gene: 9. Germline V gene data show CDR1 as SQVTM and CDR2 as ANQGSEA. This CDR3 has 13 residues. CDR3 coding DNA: TGCAGCGTTCTTGGGGACAGGGATGTGGGCTACACCTTC. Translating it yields CSVLGDRDVGYTF. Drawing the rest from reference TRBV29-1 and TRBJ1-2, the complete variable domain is SAVISQKPSRDICQRGTSLTIQCQVDSQVTMMFWYRQQPGQSLTLIATANQGSEATYESGFVIDKFPISRPNLTFSTLTVSNMSPEDSSIYLCSVLGDRDVGYTFGSGTRLTVV.

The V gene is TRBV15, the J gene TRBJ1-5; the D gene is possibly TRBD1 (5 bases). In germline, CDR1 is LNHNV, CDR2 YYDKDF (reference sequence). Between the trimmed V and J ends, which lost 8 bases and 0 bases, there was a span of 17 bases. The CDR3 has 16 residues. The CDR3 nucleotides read TGTGCCACCGCCGAGATCGGGGGACTTAGCAATCAGCCCCAGCATTTT. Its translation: CATAEIGGLSNQPQHF. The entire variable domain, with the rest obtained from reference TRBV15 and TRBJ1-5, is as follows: DAMVIQNPRYQVTQFGKPVTLSCSQTLNHNVMYWYQQKSSQAPKLLFHYYDKDFNNEADTPDNFQSRRPNTSFCFLDIRSPGLGDTAMYLCATAEIGGLSNQPQHFGDGTRLSIL.

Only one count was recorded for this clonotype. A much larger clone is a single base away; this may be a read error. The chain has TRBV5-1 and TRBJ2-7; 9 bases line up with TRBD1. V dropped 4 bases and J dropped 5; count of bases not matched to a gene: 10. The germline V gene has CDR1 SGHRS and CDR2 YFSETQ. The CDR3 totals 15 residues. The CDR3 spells CASSPGQGSIDEQYF. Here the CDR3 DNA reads TGCGCCAGCAGCCCGGGACAGGGCAGTATCGACGAGCAGTACTTC.

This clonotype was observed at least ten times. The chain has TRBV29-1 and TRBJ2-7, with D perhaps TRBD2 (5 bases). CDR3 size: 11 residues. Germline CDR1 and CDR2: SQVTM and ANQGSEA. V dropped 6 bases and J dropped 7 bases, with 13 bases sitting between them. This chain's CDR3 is CSVHSRDEQYF. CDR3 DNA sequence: TGCAGCGTCCATTCCCGGGATGAGCAGTACTTC.